This is a list of T cell receptor beta chains from one sample in a study of T cells in Graves' hyperthyroidism and ophthalmopathy. One entry per CDR3 protein, called by TCRdb with MiXCR from the multiplex PCR reads. The table shows more than 40,000 distinct CDR3 sequences, with 49% occurring only once. The sample was peripheral blood or thyroid tissue (not recorded which). These receptors were obtained from a woman in her 50s with Graves' hyperthyroidism. Each CDR3 is given with its conserved first and last residue. The D gene is left open where the match is weak. Only some rows state a clone size, as once, few, many or a class for expanded clones.

v_gene,abundance,d_gene,j_gene,CDR3aa,CDR3nt
TRBV12-3/TRBV12-4,.,.,TRBJ1-3,CASSSRQASGNTIYF,TGTGCCAGCAGTTCCCGACAGGCCTCTGGAAACACCATATATTTT
TRBV29-1,medium-sized,TRBD1,TRBJ1-2,CSVGQGRGYTF,TGCAGCGTCGGACAGGGTAGAGGCTACACCTTC
TRBV15,.,TRBD2,TRBJ2-2,CATSARLAHTGELFF,TGTGCCACCAGCGCCCGACTAGCACACACCGGGGAGCTGTTTTTT
TRBV29-1,.,TRBD1,TRBJ2-7,CSVNKPGTGGAEQYF,TGCAGCGTCAACAAACCCGGGACAGGGGGTGCCGAGCAGTACTTC
TRBV2,few,.,TRBJ2-5,CASRDGFSEETQYF,TGTGCCAGCAGGGACGGGTTTTCGGAAGAGACCCAGTACTTC
TRBV7-9,.,TRBD2,TRBJ2-1,CASSVTSGVYNEQFF,TGTGCCAGCAGCGTGACTAGCGGGGTCTACAATGAGCAGTTCTTC
TRBV20-1,.,TRBD2,TRBJ2-5,CSAQTSGRMETQYF,TGCAGTGCCCAGACTAGCGGGAGAATGGAGACCCAGTACTTC
TRBV30,.,TRBD1,TRBJ1-2,CAWTGTGDGYTF,TGTGCCTGGACCGGGACAGGGGATGGCTACACCTTC
TRBV10-3,.,.,TRBJ1-3,CAITSGYF,TGTGCCATTACGTCGGGATATTTT
TRBV20-1,.,TRBD2,TRBJ2-3,CSASRTSGSIDTQYF,TGCAGTGCTTCCAGGACTAGCGGGAGTATCGATACGCAGTATTTT
TRBV7-6,many,.,TRBJ1-1,CASSFRMNTEAFF,TGTGCCAGCAGCTTCCGGATGAACACTGAAGCTTTCTTT
TRBV7-9,.,TRBD1,TRBJ1-2,CAQPGQGNCGYTF,TGTGCCCAGCCGGGACAGGGTAACTGTGGCTACACCTTC
TRBV7-8,many,.,TRBJ1-1,CASSLVPSLNTEAFF,TGTGCCAGCAGCTTAGTGCCCAGTTTGAACACTGAAGCTTTCTTT
TRBV20-1,.,TRBD2,TRBJ2-5,CSATPGLAGGGAETQYF,TGCAGTGCAACCCCGGGACTAGCGGGAGGGGGAGCAGAGACCCAGTACTTC
TRBV6-6,.,.,TRBJ1-1,CASRGTAQRSEAFF,TGTGCCAGCAGAGGGACGGCGCAGAGGAGTGAAGCTTTCTTT
TRBV7-8,.,.,TRBJ1-6,CASRRQSTVGSPLHF,TGTGCCAGCAGGCGACAGTCAACTGTGGGTTCACCCCTCCACTTT
TRBV12-3/TRBV12-4,medium-sized,.,TRBJ1-2,CASSFDRGYGYTF,TGTGCCAGCAGTTTCGACAGAGGGTATGGCTACACCTTC
TRBV19,.,.,TRBJ1-5,CASSIGGPDRRGKQPQHF,TGTGCCAGTAGTATTGGGGGTCCAGACAGGCGTGGCAAACAGCCCCAGCATTTT
TRBV5-5,.,TRBD2,TRBJ2-5,CASSLVGLAGEGETQYF,TGTGCCAGCAGCTTGGTCGGACTAGCGGGAGAGGGAGAGACCCAGTACTTC
TRBV7-2,medium-sized,.,TRBJ2-5,CASSLPSGLRETQYF,TGTGCCAGCAGCTTACCCAGCGGGTTAAGGGAGACCCAGTACTTC
TRBV5-1,.,TRBD1,TRBJ1-2,CASKIGTGYYGYTF,TGCGCCAGCAAGATTGGGACAGGCTACTATGGCTACACCTTC
TRBV20-1,many,TRBD1,TRBJ2-2,CSAGYHGTGLNTGELFF,TGCAGTGCTGGATACCACGGGACAGGCCTAAACACCGGGGAGCTGTTTTTT
TRBV19,once,TRBD1,TRBJ1-2,CASMGQVGYGYTF,TGTGCCAGTATGGGACAGGTTGGTTATGGCTACACCTTC
TRBV27,many,.,TRBJ1-1,CASSQRVGTEAFF,TGTGCCAGCAGCCAACGAGTGGGCACTGAAGCTTTCTTT
TRBV27,many,.,TRBJ2-2,CASRRGSRTGELFF,TGTGCCTCCCGGCGGGGCTCACGGACCGGGGAGCTGTTTTTT
TRBV20-1,.,TRBD2,TRBJ2-2,CSAIRTSGRTRAGELFF,TGCAGTGCTATAAGGACTAGCGGGAGGACCAGGGCCGGGGAGCTGTTTTTT
TRBV29-1,.,TRBD2,TRBJ2-5,CSVATSGRMETQYF,TGCAGCGTGGCGACTAGCGGGAGAATGGAGACCCAGTACTTC
TRBV10-3,many,.,TRBJ2-7,CATAFEAHEQYF,TGTGCCACCGCTTTTGAGGCGCATGAGCAGTACTTC
TRBV7-9,.,.,TRBJ1-6,CASSVYSNSPLHF,TGTGCCAGCAGTGTCTATTCAAATTCACCCCTCCACTTT
TRBV7-3,.,.,TRBJ1-6,CASSPVHF,TGTGCCAGCAGCCCCGTCCACTTT
TRBV11-1,.,.,TRBJ1-5,CASSGAGQPQHF,TGTGCCAGCAGTGGGGCAGGCCAGCCCCAGCATTTT
TRBV29-1,.,.,TRBJ1-5,CSVAHTASGPQHF,TGCAGCGTTGCGCACACAGCTTCGGGGCCCCAGCATTTT
TRBV7-2,.,TRBD2,TRBJ2-7,CASSQQAGESYEQYF,TGTGCCAGCAGCCAACAAGCGGGAGAGAGCTACGAGCAGTACTTC
TRBV6-1,.,.,TRBJ1-4,CASWGRRGSDSNEKLFF,TGTGCCAGTTGGGGCCGAAGGGGTTCGGACAGTAATGAAAAACTGTTTTTT
TRBV6-5,.,.,TRBJ2-7,CASRGETLQSSYEQYF,TGTGCCAGCAGAGGAGAGACCCTTCAAAGCTCCTACGAGCAGTACTTC
TRBV28,.,.,TRBJ2-2,CASSYGAPTGELFF,TGTGCCAGCAGTTACGGGGCACCTACCGGGGAGCTGTTTTTT
TRBV7-9,.,TRBD1,TRBJ2-5,CASSPDRVGKETQYF,TGTGCCAGCAGTCCCGACAGGGTAGGGAAAGAGACCCAGTACTTC
TRBV10-3,many,TRBD2,TRBJ2-5,CAISEQLAGMETQYF,TGTGCCATCAGTGAGCAACTAGCGGGAATGGAGACCCAGTACTTC
TRBV6-1,.,TRBD2,TRBJ2-2,CASSEWVGGPPGELFF,TGTGCCAGCAGTGAATGGGTGGGAGGGCCTCCCGGGGAGCTGTTTTTT
TRBV14,.,.,TRBJ1-2,CASSHERSTIYGYTF,TGTGCCAGCAGCCACGAAAGAAGCACCATATATGGCTACACCTTC
TRBV5-1,.,TRBD2,TRBJ2-2,CASRLAGDTGELFF,TGCGCCAGCAGACTAGCGGGGGACACCGGGGAGCTGTTTTTT
TRBV2,.,TRBD1,TRBJ2-7,CAIRGTGADEQYF,TGTGCCATCAGGGGGACAGGGGCCGACGAGCAGTACTTC
TRBV7-8,many,.,TRBJ2-7,CASSVSEYYEQYF,TGTGCCAGCAGCGTTAGCGAGTACTACGAGCAGTACTTC
TRBV7-2,many,.,TRBJ1-2,CASSKDSPGGYTF,TGTGCCAGCAGCAAGGACAGTCCCGGTGGCTACACCTTC
TRBV7-3,.,.,TRBJ1-1,CTSSPQGVDTEAFF,TGTACCAGCAGCCCCCAGGGAGTAGACACTGAAGCTTTCTTT
TRBV29-1,many,TRBD1,TRBJ2-7,CIVKGGQGRYEQYF,TGCATCGTCAAAGGGGGACAGGGGCGTTACGAGCAGTACTTC